The TCR beta chain under discussion was sequenced for a study of T cell responses to AZD1222 COVID-19 vaccine. Regarding the study as a whole: Clonal diversity was possibly underestimated, and the donors were mostly white British, with more females. Of spike-specific TCRs, nearly half reportedly target regions left unmutated in variants. Just six AZD1222 recipients were seropositive at baseline. Spike-specific TCR breadth rose after two AZD1222 doses, and depth rose as well.

Turning to this clone: Its antigen is as yet unknown.

The CDR3 has 13 residues. V was clipped by 0 bases and J by 9 bases, with 6 bases between them. Germline CDR1 MNHEY, CDR2 SVGAGI. Sequencing used immunoSEQ multiplex PCR; TCRdb keeps in-frame clones, though not all of them. This table holds fewer than 130,000 clones, just under 95% found once. This clonotype was sampled from an adult in good health. The sample here was peripheral blood, taken on day 0 of AZD1222 vaccination. The chain links TRBV6-5 to TRBJ1-6, with D unclear. The CDR3 DNA reads TGTGCCAGCAGTTACTCGCTCGGTTCACCCCTCCACTTT. Its protein is CASSYSLGSPLHF.